A single sample is the source of the 21 T cell receptor beta chains below, sequenced in a study of CD8 T cells in Susac syndrome. It was with random hexamers that about 0.45 to 1 ug RNA was reverse transcribed. TCRdb recomputed calls from the immunoSEQ multiplex PCR reads with MiXCR, one row per CDR3 protein. The sample includes 170,000 or so distinct CDR3 sequences, about 93% of them seen just once. Sequencing was done on a sample of CD4+ T cells from PBMCs. These receptors were taken from a human donor with multiple sclerosis.

The gene calls are TRBV5-6 and TRBJ2-7; 8 bases fit TRBD2. The CDR3 extends over 14 amino acids. V trimming: 1 base; J trimming: 2 bases; junction bases outside the gene matches: 2. The germline V gene has CDR1 SGHDT and CDR2 YYEEEE. The CDR3 reads CASSLNGRAYEQYF. CDR3 nucleotides: TGTGCCAGCAGCTTGAACGGGAGGGCCTACGAGCAGTACTTC.

This sequence joins TRBV12-3 or TRBV12-4 and TRBJ1-1; D might be TRBD1 (6 bases). CDR3 length equals 14 residues. V was clipped by 6 bases and J by 0 bases, with 11 bases between them. CDR3 region: CASSSRGVNTEAFF. DNA for the CDR3: TGTGCCAGCAGCTCGAGGGGGGTGAACACTGAAGCTTTCTTT.

The chain is built from TRBV27 and TRBJ2-1; unclear D gene. With 3 bases removed from V and 9 bases from J, the gap between germline ends came to 6 bases. The CDR3 consists of 11 residues. Germline-derived CDR1 and CDR2 are MNHEY and SMNVEV (reference sequence). CDR3 bases: TGTGCCAGCAGTTTTTTGGGTGAGCAGTTCTTC. Protein product: CASSFLGEQFF.

This clonotype was picked up a small number of times. J is TRBJ1-5 and V is TRBV7-8; D unresolved. Germline V gene lookup returns CDR1 SGHVS and CDR2 FQNEAQ. This CDR3 comprises 12 residues. Trimming removed 3 bases from V and 4 bases from J, with 4 bases in between. CDR3 region: CASSFVNQPQHF. The DNA of the CDR3 is TGTGCCAGCAGCTTTGTGAATCAGCCCCAGCATTTT.

This chain uses TRBV2 with TRBJ1-6; D is uncertain. Germline CDR1 SNHLY, CDR2 FYNNEI. The V and J ends lost 5 bases and 8 bases respectively, with 16 bases between them. This CDR3 region has 15 residues. CDR3 loop: CASSQRVWIYSPLHF. In DNA, the CDR3 is TGTGCCAGCAGTCAAAGGGTGTGGATCTATTCACCCCTCCACTTT. The full variable domain, completed using reference TRBV2 and TRBJ1-6, is EPEVTQTPSHQVTQMGQEVILRCVPISNHLYFYWYRQILGQKVEFLVSFYNNEISEKSEIFDDQFSVERPDGSNFTLKIRSTKLEDSAMYFCASSQRVWIYSPLHFGNGTRLTVT.

V is TRBV24-1 and J is TRBJ1-4; D may be TRBD1 (5 bases). The germline V and J ends were trimmed by 8 bases and 2 bases, with 11 bases remaining between them. The CDR3 runs 14 residues. CDR1 KGHDR and CDR2 SFDVKD come from the germline V gene. CDR3 DNA sequence: TGTGCCACCAAGCACAGGACGACTAATGAAAAACTGTTTTTT. Translating it yields CATKHRTTNEKLFF.

In DNA form, the CDR3 reads TGCAGTGCTACGTCGGGAGGGCCTCAGCCCCAGCATTTT. It yields the protein CSATSGGPQPQHF. This sequence joins TRBV20-1 and TRBJ1-5, with D uncertain. CDR3 size: 13 residues. V was pared by 4 bases and J by 6 bases, with 13 bases between. CDR1 is DFQATT and CDR2 is SNEGSKA in the germline V gene (reference sequence).

The chain recombines TRBV5-1 with TRBJ2-2; 8 positions match TRBD2. V lost 4 bases to trimming and J lost 1 base; unmatched junction nucleotides: 6. This CDR3 region has 16 residues. Germline V gene lookup returns CDR1 SGHRS and CDR2 YFSETQ. The CDR3 reads CASSKRGQMNTGELFF. The CDR3 region has the DNA TGCGCCAGCAGCAAGCGGGGGCAGATGAACACCGGGGAGCTGTTTTTT.

The J gene is TRBJ1-2, the V gene TRBV7-2; D perhaps matches TRBD1 (5 bases). V shed 2 bases and J shed 1 base, with 8 bases lying between them. Per the germline V gene, CDR1 is SGHTA and CDR2 is FQGNSA. The CDR3 covers 14 residues. The CDR3 loop reads CASSLSQGNYGYTF. Written as DNA, the CDR3 is TGTGCCAGCAGCTTAAGTCAGGGTAACTATGGCTACACCTTC.

V and J are TRBV27 and TRBJ1-3; TRBD1 agrees at 10 bases. This CDR3 region has 14 residues. Germline loops: CDR1 MNHEY, CDR2 SMNVEV (reference sequence). V lost 6 bases and J lost 10; bases outside the gene matches: 9. The chain's CDR3 is CASSPLDRGGTIYF. Here the CDR3 DNA reads TGTGCCAGCAGCCCCTTGGACAGGGGGGGGACCATATATTTT.

J is TRBJ2-2 and V is TRBV6-1, with 12 bases identical to TRBD2. This CDR3 comprises 17 residues. The V gene's germline CDR1 is MNHNS and CDR2 SASEGT. V dropped 6 bases and J dropped 4; count of bases not matched to a gene: 9. The CDR3 DNA sequence: TGTGCCAGCAGACGGCTAGCGGGAGGGCCGCGCACCGGGGAGCTGTTTTTT. Translating it yields CASRRLAGGPRTGELFF.

The chain carries TRBV3-1 and TRBJ1-3; D gene unclear. The CDR3 length is 14 residues. The ends were cut back, 1 base at V and 7 bases at J, with 11 bases in the middle. Germline CDR1 and CDR2: LGHDT and YNNKEL (reference sequence). The DNA for the CDR3 is TGTGCCAGCAGCCAAGGTTACAATAAGAACACCATATATTTT. Translated: CASSQGYNKNTIYF.

This clonotype was seen a single time. This chain uses TRBV5-1 with TRBJ2-3; 16 positions match TRBD2. CDR1 and CDR2 from the germline V gene are SGHRS and YFSETQ. V lost 4 bases and J lost 4; bases outside the gene matches: 3. CDR3 size: 16 residues. In DNA form, the CDR3 reads TGCGCCAGCAGCCCGGGGACTAGCGGGAGGGCAGATACGCAGTATTTT. Its protein product is CASSPGTSGRADTQYF.

The chain couples TRBV2 to TRBJ1-5; TRBD1 matches 9 bases. Losses at the gene ends were 7 bases for V and 7 bases for J; bases not matched to a gene: 5. This CDR3 spans 13 amino acids. CDR1 SNHLY and CDR2 FYNNEI come from the germline V gene. The CDR3: CASTLDRGQPQHF. For the CDR3, the DNA is TGTGCCAGCACCCTGGACAGGGGACAGCCCCAGCATTTT.

The chain uses TRBV25-1 and TRBJ2-2; D is perhaps TRBD1 (5 bases). The CDR3 totals 15 residues. V was pared by 1 base and J by 4 bases, with 10 bases between. In germline, CDR1 is MGHDK, CDR2 SYGVNS. The CDR3 loop is CASSEWQGSTGELFF. The CDR3 DNA reads TGTGCCAGCAGTGAATGGCAGGGATCCACCGGGGAGCTGTTTTTT.

This rearrangement joins TRBV12-3 or TRBV12-4 to TRBJ2-1, with D perhaps matching TRBD1 or TRBD2 (5 bases each). This CDR3 comprises 15 residues. V was clipped by 5 bases and J by 6 bases, with 17 bases between them. The CDR3 nucleotides read TGTGCCAGCAGTCTCGGACAATTTGGGGGCAATGAGCAGTTCTTC. Its translation: CASSLGQFGGNEQFF.

The chain recombines TRBV12-3 or TRBV12-4 with TRBJ2-2; TRBD2 aligns across 7 bases. This CDR3 spans 15 amino acids. V lost 5 bases and J lost 4; bases outside the gene matches: 7. CDR3 loop: CASSPFWGGTGELFF. The CDR3 coding sequence is TGTGCCAGCAGTCCTTTTTGGGGGGGCACCGGGGAGCTGTTTTTT.

This chain uses TRBV27 with TRBJ1-1; no clear D gene. Trimming removed 3 bases at V and 3 bases at J, with 8 bases between. CDR3 size: 13 residues. Germline loops: CDR1 MNHEY, CDR2 SMNVEV (reference sequence). In DNA, the CDR3 is TGTGCCAGCAGTTTGGAAAGGGACACTGAAGCTTTCTTT. Residues: CASSLERDTEAFF.

The V call is TRBV28, the J call TRBJ2-1; 8 nucleotides line up with TRBD1. The CDR3 runs 12 residues. Germline trimming cut 6 bases from V and 10 bases from J; bases unmatched to any gene: 5. Germline CDR1 reads MDHEN; CDR2 reads SYDVKM. The CDR3 spells CASSAPGGEQFF. CDR3 DNA sequence: TGTGCCAGCAGCGCCCCAGGGGGCGAGCAGTTCTTC.

The V gene is TRBV5-1, the J gene TRBJ2-1; a possible D gene is TRBD2 (6 bases). In germline, CDR1 is SGHRS, CDR2 YFSETQ. This CDR3 comprises 15 residues. V was trimmed by 2 bases and J by 3 bases, leaving 12 bases between them. The CDR3 region has the DNA TGCGCCAGCAGCTTTCTAGCGAGGGACTACAATGAGCAGTTCTTC. Its protein is CASSFLARDYNEQFF.

The rearrangement uses TRBV7-2 and TRBJ1-1; a weak D match, TRBD1 (6 bases). CDR3 length: 13 amino acids. Germline assignment: CDR1 SGHTA and CDR2 FQGNSA. Trimming removed 5 bases from V and 4 bases from J, with 11 bases in between. CDR3 amino acids: CASSGGRGTEAFF. The CDR3 coding sequence is TGTGCCAGCAGCGGAGGCAGGGGCACTGAAGCTTTCTTT.